The 18 T cell receptor beta chains below all came from one sample that was sequenced in a study of a mutant IDH1 vaccine in newly diagnosed glioma. Sequencing used immunoSEQ multiplex PCR; TCRdb keeps in-frame clones, though not all of them. The data contain some 60,000 clones, 75% to 95% of them singletons. As to time point: baseline, week 1 (first vaccination visit). Documented treatment: pre-vaccination baseline after standard-of-care therapy. The sample consisted of PBMCs, taken from a glioma patient treated with radiotherapy, temozolomide or both. The receptors shown here come from a man in his fifties with glioma.

The V gene is TRBV19, the J gene TRBJ2-1; no clear D gene. Germline loops: CDR1 LNHDA, CDR2 SQIVND (reference sequence). Trimming shortened V by 0 bases and J by 0 bases, and 9 bases separated the two germline ends. The CDR3 totals 16 residues. The CDR3 DNA is TGTGCCAGTAGTATAGATGCGGTCCTCTCCTACAATGAGCAGTTCTTC. This gives the protein CASSIDAVLSYNEQFF. The variable domain in full, completed from reference TRBV19 and TRBJ2-1, reads DGGITQSPKYLFRKEGQNVTLSCEQNLNHDAMYWYRQDPGQGLRLIYYSQIVNDFQKGDIAEGYSVSREKKESFPLTVTSAQKNPTAFYLCASSIDAVLSYNEQFFGPGTRLTVL.

V usage is TRBV5-1 and J usage is TRBJ2-3; 11 bases align to TRBD2. The germline V gene has CDR1 SGHRS and CDR2 YFSETQ. Trimming cost V 4 bases and J 4 bases; bases outside gene matches: 11. The CDR3 extends over 17 amino acids. The CDR3 DNA follows: TGCGCCAGCAGCGAAATAAGGGGGACTAGCGGCCCAGATACGCAGTATTTT. This translates into CASSEIRGTSGPDTQYF.

The CDR3 region is CASRGFSVYEQYF. CDR3 nucleotides: TGTGCCAGTAGGGGTTTTTCCGTCTACGAGCAGTACTTC. The V gene is TRBV6-5, the J gene TRBJ2-7, with D perhaps matching TRBD1 (5 bases). Trimming left V 9 bases short and J 3 bases short, with 15 bases between. Germline V gives CDR1 MNHEY, CDR2 SVGAGI. The CDR3 is 13 residues long.

The rearrangement uses TRBV30 and TRBJ2-7; D is perhaps TRBD1 or TRBD2 (5 bases each). V was cut by 3 bases and J by 7 bases, with 16 bases left in between. The CDR3 consists of 13 residues. The germline CDR1 and CDR2 sequences are GTSNPN and SVGIG (reference sequence). For the CDR3, the DNA is TGTGCCTGGAGACGGCAGGGAGTGAGGGAGCAGTACTTC. This gives the protein CAWRRQGVREQYF.

The chain links TRBV28 to TRBJ2-5, with a weak D call TRBD1 (6 bases). Germline assignment: CDR1 MDHEN and CDR2 SYDVKM. This CDR3 region has 14 residues. Trimming pared 2 bases from V and 6 bases from J, leaving 13 bases between. As DNA, the CDR3 is TGTGCCAGCAGTTTAAGTCCAGGGGCGAAGACCCAGTACTTC. It translates to CASSLSPGAKTQYF.

The rearrangement joins TRBV10-3 to TRBJ2-1; 8 positions match TRBD1. CDR3 length: 15 amino acids. Germline V gene lookup returns CDR1 ENHRY and CDR2 SYGVKD. The V segment lost 6 bases and the J segment 0 bases; nucleotides outside the gene matches: 4. CDR3 loop: CAIRPDRGSYNEQFF. CDR3 sequence (DNA): TGTGCCATCAGACCCGACAGGGGCTCCTACAATGAGCAGTTCTTC.

The chain recombines TRBV5-1 with TRBJ1-2; a possible D gene is TRBD1 (5 bases). Germline assignment: CDR1 SGHRS and CDR2 YFSETQ. CDR3 length equals 13 residues. V dropped 5 bases and J dropped 5 bases, with 13 bases sitting between them. The CDR3 nucleotides are TGCGCCAGCAGTTATGACAGCCAATATGGCTACACCTTC. It encodes CASSYDSQYGYTF.

The genes are TRBV30 and TRBJ1-2; 7 bases agree with TRBD1. Trimming took 3 bases from V and 8 from J; bases not matched to a gene: 12. The CDR3 covers 14 residues. The germline V gene encodes CDR1 GTSNPN and CDR2 SVGIG (reference sequence). The CDR3 nucleotides read TGTGCCTGGAGCGCAAGGGGGCCAAGGCGGGGCTACACCTTC. This encodes CAWSARGPRRGYTF.

A remark on this clone: The CDR3 does not close with the conserved phenylalanine or tryptophan, likely indicating a read error. The DNA is left out, because the CDR3 cannot be placed on it with certainty; the CDR3 is given as TCRdb lists it. The V gene is TRBV2, the J gene TRBJ2-3; the table gives TRBD2 as D, unverified against the DNA. CDR1 and CDR2 from the germline V gene are SNHLY and FYNNEI. The CDR3 has 13 residues if both end residues are counted. The CDR3 loop is CASSEATSGTPSL.

Concerning this clone itself: The junction does not match germline at one end; this may be a read error. The chain links TRBV7-7 to TRBJ2-7; D is undetermined. CDR3 size: 14 residues. Germline V gene data show CDR1 as SSHAT and CDR2 as FNYEAQ (reference sequence). This CDR3 reads CASSFAGMGSEQYF. The CDR3, as DNA: TGTGCTAGCAGCTTCGCCGGTATGGGATCCGAGCAGTACTTC.

J is TRBJ2-1 and V is TRBV5-8; TRBD2 agrees at 7 bases. Trimming at V came to 4 bases and at J to 3 bases, leaving 13 bases not matched to a gene. The CDR3 has 17 residues. Germline V gene data show CDR1 as SGHTS and CDR2 as YDEGEE. CDR3 loop: CASSRSGTAKYYNEQFF. CDR3 DNA: TGTGCCAGCAGCCGAAGCGGGACGGCAAAATACTACAATGAGCAGTTCTTC.

This clone was observed a single time. The J gene is TRBJ2-3, the V gene TRBV4-1; tentatively, D is TRBD1 (6 bases). The CDR3 totals 15 residues. Germline V gene sequence: CDR1 MGHRA, CDR2 YSYEKL. Trimming pared 10 bases from V and 2 bases from J, leaving 19 bases between. CDR3 in DNA: TGCGCCACCTATCCGGCAGGGGTTATCACAGATACGCAGTATTTT. Protein sequence: CATYPAGVITDTQYF.

The chain uses TRBV14 and TRBJ2-7, with no clear D. Trimming left V 4 bases short and J 5 bases short, with 15 bases between. This CDR3 spans 14 amino acids. The germline V gene has CDR1 SGHDN and CDR2 FVKESK. As DNA, the CDR3 is TGTGCCAGCAGCCCACCCTCCCCCGCCCACGAGCAGTACTTC. Translation gives CASSPPSPAHEQYF. The whole variable domain, remainder taken from reference TRBV14 and TRBJ2-7, is EAGVTQFPSHSVIEKGQTVTLRCDPISGHDNLYWYRRVMGKEIKFLLHFVKESKQDESGMPNNRFLAERTGGTYSTLKVQPAELEDSGVYFCASSPPSPAHEQYFGPGTRLTVT.

The rearrangement joins TRBV9 to TRBJ1-1, with a weak D call TRBD1 (5 bases). V dropped 0 bases and J dropped 4 bases, with 10 bases sitting between them. Germline-derived CDR1 and CDR2 are SGDLS and YYNGEE. The CDR3 is 14 amino acids. The CDR3 loop is CASSVGSGFTEAFF. CDR3 DNA: TGTGCCAGCAGCGTAGGATCAGGGTTCACTGAAGCTTTCTTT.

The chain recombines TRBV28 with TRBJ2-1; 11 bases match TRBD1. The CDR3 is made up of 14 amino acids. Per the germline V gene, CDR1 is MDHEN and CDR2 is SYDVKM. V gave up 7 bases and J gave up 3 bases; unmatched junction bases: 2. The CDR3 sequence: CASTGTGGYNEQFF. The CDR3 DNA follows: TGTGCCAGCACCGGGACAGGGGGCTACAATGAGCAGTTCTTC.

The chain carries TRBV2 and TRBJ2-5; D not resolved. The CDR3 has 14 amino acids. Looked up from germline, CDR1 is SNHLY and CDR2 is FYNNEI. V lost 6 bases and J lost 1, with 12 bases in between. CDR3 DNA sequence: TGTGCCAGCAGGAGCGACGGCATCCAAGAGACCCAGTACTTC. It encodes CASRSDGIQETQYF.

V usage is TRBV30 and J usage is TRBJ1-2; TRBD1 matches 8 bases. With V trimmed by 4 bases and J by 7 bases, 8 bases remained unmatched. CDR3 size: 13 residues. Germline loops: CDR1 GTSNPN, CDR2 SVGIG (reference sequence). CDR3 region: CAWKGQGALGYTF. In DNA form, the CDR3 reads TGTGCCTGGAAGGGGCAGGGGGCGCTTGGCTACACCTTC.

The chain recombines TRBV6-5 with TRBJ2-1; TRBD1 matches 9 bases. Germline V gene sequence: CDR1 MNHEY, CDR2 SVGAGI. The CDR3 is 15 residues long. The J segment lost 8 bases and the V segment lost 5 bases, leaving 10 bases of the junction unmatched. The DNA of the CDR3 is TGTGCCAGCAGTCAGGACAGGGGAAGAGTCGATGAGCAGTTCTTC. This gives the protein CASSQDRGRVDEQFF.